Listed below are T cell receptor beta chains from one sample, sequenced in a study of blood T cell repertoires in COVID-19. The method was immunoSEQ multiplex PCR; TCRdb's version includes in-frame clones alone and lacks a portion of them. The sample contains about 130,000 clones, approximately 89% of which appear only once. Sequences were obtained from peripheral blood. The receptors shown here come from a human donor in a cohort sampled during active COVID-19. CDR3s include the opening cysteine and the closing phenylalanine or tryptophan. The D gene is left open where the match is weak. Rows give clone size only sometimes, using once, few, many, or a class for an expanded clone.

J: TRBJ1-1
V: TRBV7-9
D: .
size: .
CDR3: CASSFPFGVNTEAFF
DNA: TGTGCCAGCAGCTTTCCCTTTGGAGTGAACACTGAAGCTTTCTTT

J: TRBJ2-3
V: TRBV7-2
D: .
size: .
CDR3: CASSLVGASTDTQYF
DNA: TGTGCCAGCAGCTTAGTAGGGGCGAGCACAGATACGCAGTATTTT

J: TRBJ1-1
V: TRBV6-5
D: .
size: .
CDR3: CASSYSGVNTEAFF
DNA: TGTGCCAGCAGTTACTCCGGTGTGAACACTGAAGCTTTCTTT

J: TRBJ1-6
V: TRBV5-1
D: .
size: .
CDR3: CASSLGLESSYNSPLHF
DNA: TGCGCCAGCAGCTTGGGACTCGAGAGCTCCTATAATTCACCCCTCCACTTT

J: TRBJ1-2
V: TRBV12-5
D: .
size: .
CDR3: CASGLVRGTSGRTNYGYTF
DNA: TGTGCTAGTGGTTTGGTACGGGGAACCTCCGGACGGACTAACTATGGCTACACCTTC

J: TRBJ1-1
V: TRBV7-9
D: TRBD1
size: .
CDR3: CASSPGQGLSSFEGTEAFF
DNA: TGTGCCAGCAGCCCTGGACAGGGGCTTTCGAGTTTTGAGGGGACTGAAGCTTTCTTT

J: TRBJ1-1
V: TRBV30
D: .
size: .
CDR3: CARLEPGTAAFF
DNA: TGTGCCAGACTAGAACCGGGGACGGCAGCTTTCTTT

J: TRBJ1-2
V: TRBV6-5
D: TRBD1
size: .
CDR3: CASSRTGQGVGYTF
DNA: TGTGCCAGCAGCCGAACCGGACAGGGTGTTGGCTACACCTTC

J: TRBJ2-7
V: TRBV7-2
D: .
size: .
CDR3: CASSLEHSSYEQYF
DNA: TGTGCCAGCAGCTTGGAACACAGCTCCTACGAGCAGTACTTC

J: TRBJ2-1
V: TRBV18
D: TRBD1
size: .
CDR3: CASSPAQGAQNEQFF
DNA: TGTGCCAGCTCACCGGCGCAGGGGGCGCAAAATGAGCAGTTCTTC

J: TRBJ1-3
V: TRBV13
D: .
size: .
CDR3: CASSLDQGRNTIYF
DNA: TGTGCCAGCAGCTTAGACCAGGGGCGAAACACCATATATTTT

J: TRBJ2-1
V: TRBV4-3
D: TRBD1
size: .
CDR3: CASSQEQSRTGYNEQFF
DNA: TGCGCCAGCAGCCAAGAACAATCCCGGACAGGTTACAATGAGCAGTTCTTC

J: TRBJ1-5
V: TRBV28
D: .
size: once
CDR3: CAAGDNLGNMNF
DNA: TGTGCCGCAGGTGACAATCTCGGGAATATGAATTTT

J: TRBJ2-5
V: TRBV2
D: .
size: .
CDR3: CASSTTGSRETQYF
DNA: TGTGCCAGCAGTACTACAGGGTCCCGAGAGACCCAGTACTTC

J: TRBJ2-7
V: TRBV30
D: TRBD1
size: .
CDR3: CAWSLVIRTGVPYEQYF
DNA: TGTGCCTGGAGTTTGGTTATCCGGACAGGGGTTCCCTACGAGCAGTACTTC

J: TRBJ1-1
V: TRBV4-3
D: TRBD1
size: .
CDR3: CASSRDRGRQAFF
DNA: TGCGCCAGCAGCCGGGACAGGGGGCGTCAAGCTTTCTTT

J: TRBJ2-1
V: TRBV7-2
D: TRBD1
size: .
CDR3: CASSSGQGATEQFF
DNA: TGTGCCAGCAGCTCGGGACAGGGGGCAACTGAGCAGTTCTTC

J: TRBJ2-4
V: TRBV11-3
D: TRBD1
size: .
CDR3: CASRRQGENIQYF
DNA: TGTGCCAGCCGAAGACAGGGGGAAAACATTCAGTACTTC

J: TRBJ2-1
V: TRBV2
D: TRBD2
size: .
CDR3: CASQLAGYYNEQFF
DNA: TGTGCCAGTCAACTAGCGGGCTACTACAATGAGCAGTTCTTC

J: TRBJ1-3
V: TRBV3-1/TRBV3-2
D: .
size: .
CDR3: CASSYGTRVSGNTIYF
DNA: TGTGCCAGCAGCTATGGGACAAGGGTTTCTGGAAACACCATATATTTT

J: TRBJ2-7
V: TRBV2
D: TRBD1
size: .
CDR3: CASSEAGTGIGEQYF
DNA: TGTGCCAGCAGTGAAGCGGGGACAGGGATCGGCGAGCAGTACTTC

J: TRBJ1-4
V: TRBV27
D: .
size: .
CDR3: CASKRQLDEKLFF
DNA: TGTGCCAGCAAAAGACAGCTCGATGAAAAACTGTTTTTT

J: TRBJ1-1
V: TRBV21-1
D: .
size: .
CDR3: CASSNTATKPKAGGMNTEAFF
DNA: TGTGCCAGCAGCAACACCGCGACCAAACCTAAGGCAGGGGGCATGAACACTGAAGCTTTCTTT

J: TRBJ2-1
V: TRBV7-8
D: TRBD2
size: .
CDR3: CASSWYSGPYNEQFF
DNA: TGTGCCAGCAGCTGGTATAGCGGGCCCTACAATGAGCAGTTCTTC

J: TRBJ2-2
V: TRBV29-1
D: .
size: .
CDR3: CSAWMVGGNTGELFF
DNA: TGCAGCGCGTGGATGGTGGGAGGGAACACCGGGGAGCTGTTTTTT

J: TRBJ1-1
V: TRBV5-8
D: .
size: .
CDR3: CASSTGQGSGTEAFF
DNA: TGTGCCAGCAGTACAGGGCAGGGGTCGGGCACTGAAGCTTTCTTT

J: TRBJ1-4
V: TRBV5-8
D: TRBD1
size: .
CDR3: CASSPGTGINEKLFF
DNA: TGTGCCAGCAGCCCCGGGACAGGGATTAATGAAAAACTGTTTTTT

J: TRBJ2-1
V: TRBV3-1/TRBV3-2
D: .
size: .
CDR3: CASSQAASLGNEQFF
DNA: TGTGCCAGCAGTCAGGCCGCCTCTCTGGGCAATGAGCAGTTCTTC

J: TRBJ2-3
V: TRBV5-4
D: TRBD2
size: .
CDR3: CASSYAGGRGDTQYF
DNA: TGTGCCAGCAGCTACGCGGGGGGGCGGGGAGATACGCAGTATTTT

J: TRBJ1-3
V: TRBV28
D: TRBD1
size: .
CDR3: CASRGQGNSNTIYF
DNA: TGTGCCAGCAGGGGACAGGGGAACTCAAACACCATATATTTT

J: TRBJ2-5
V: TRBV5-6
D: .
size: .
CDR3: CASSLESGQSHETQYF
DNA: TGTGCCAGCAGCTTGGAGTCGGGACAATCACACGAGACCCAGTACTTC

J: TRBJ2-1
V: TRBV14
D: TRBD2
size: .
CDR3: CASSQDRLAGHNEQFF
DNA: TGTGCCAGCAGCCAAGATCGACTAGCGGGACACAATGAGCAGTTCTTC

J: TRBJ1-4
V: TRBV7-2
D: TRBD1
size: .
CDR3: CASSTQTGGYEKLFF
DNA: TGTGCCAGCAGCACCCAGACAGGGGGGTATGAAAAACTGTTTTTT

J: TRBJ1-6
V: TRBV5-6
D: .
size: .
CDR3: CASSLGGRGKVSSPLHF
DNA: TGTGCCAGCAGCTTGGGTGGAAGGGGTAAAGTTAGCTCACCCCTCCACTTT

J: TRBJ2-1
V: TRBV11-2
D: TRBD2
size: .
CDR3: CASSPRLAGGSRRGNEQFF
DNA: TGTGCCAGCAGCCCGCGACTAGCGGGAGGCTCCCGCCGGGGGAATGAGCAGTTCTTC

J: TRBJ2-1
V: TRBV18
D: .
size: once
CDR3: CASSPVVTVGDEQFF
DNA: TGTGCCAGCTCACCGGTGGTAACGGTGGGAGATGAGCAGTTCTTC

J: TRBJ2-5
V: TRBV9
D: .
size: .
CDR3: CASSVATPLTGHICQETQYF
DNA: TGTGCCAGCAGCGTAGCTACTCCGCTCACCGGACACATCTGCCAAGAGACCCAGTACTTC

J: TRBJ1-1
V: TRBV29-1
D: .
size: .
CDR3: CSARQDLATEAFF
DNA: TGCAGCGCAAGACAGGACTTGGCGACTGAAGCTTTCTTT

J: TRBJ1-1
V: TRBV7-9
D: .
size: .
CDR3: CASSQGEAFF
DNA: TGTGCCAGCAGCCAGGGGGAAGCTTTCTTT

J: TRBJ1-3
V: TRBV5-6
D: .
size: .
CDR3: CASSLEYAGTGNTIYF
DNA: TGTGCCAGCAGCTTGGAATACGCGGGGACTGGAAACACCATATATTTT

J: TRBJ2-1
V: TRBV5-4
D: .
size: .
CDR3: CASSLPERIEQFF
DNA: TGTGCCAGCAGCTTGCCGGAGCGGATTGAGCAGTTCTTC

J: TRBJ1-2
V: TRBV12-3/TRBV12-4
D: .
size: .
CDR3: CASSWRQNYGYTF
DNA: TGTGCCAGCAGTTGGCGACAGAATTATGGCTACACCTTC

J: TRBJ1-1
V: TRBV18
D: .
size: .
CDR3: CASSPDSPRAFF
DNA: TGTGCCAGCTCACCAGACAGCCCCAGGGCTTTCTTT

J: TRBJ2-3
V: TRBV7-2
D: TRBD2
size: .
CDR3: CASSSPLGGVTDTQYF
DNA: TGTGCCAGCAGCTCCCCCCTCGGGGGGGTGACAGATACGCAGTATTTT

J: TRBJ1-1
V: TRBV19
D: TRBD1
size: .
CDR3: CASTVDRGLTEAFF
DNA: TGTGCCAGTACCGTGGACAGGGGGCTCACTGAAGCTTTCTTT

J: TRBJ1-5
V: TRBV6-5
D: .
size: .
CDR3: CAGGNQPQHF
DNA: TGTGCGGGAGGAAATCAGCCCCAGCATTTT

J: TRBJ2-2
V: TRBV2
D: TRBD1
size: .
CDR3: CASSTRTGVPGELFF
DNA: TGTGCCAGCAGTACACGGACAGGGGTCCCCGGGGAGCTGTTTTTT

J: TRBJ2-3
V: TRBV10-3
D: .
size: .
CDR3: CATVFGTSTDTQYF
DNA: TGTGCCACCGTTTTCGGGACTTCCACAGATACGCAGTATTTT

J: TRBJ2-2
V: TRBV7-2
D: TRBD2
size: .
CDR3: CATYSVERGGFYTGELFF
DNA: TGTGCCACGTACTCGGTGGAGCGGGGGGGCTTTTACACCGGGGAGCTGTTTTTT

J: TRBJ1-3
V: TRBV16
D: TRBD1
size: .
CDR3: CASSRRQGSASGNTIYF
DNA: TGTGCCAGCAGCCGACGACAGGGTAGTGCTTCTGGAAACACCATATATTTT

J: TRBJ1-4
V: TRBV30
D: .
size: few
CDR3: CACGSYNEKLFF
DNA: TGTGCCTGTGGCAGTTATAATGAAAAACTGTTTTTT